A single sample gave rise to the 10 T cell receptor beta chains below, sequenced in a study of identical twins' blood T cells. From the 5' RACE reads, TCRdb called clonotypes with MiXCR, one entry per CDR3 protein. The sample holds fewer than 450,000 distinct CDR3 sequences, roughly 31% seen once. Sequencing was carried out using PBMCs. Receptor source: a woman aged 18-50 years in good health.

In the case of this clonotype: At one boundary the junction diverges from the germline segment, which might be a read error. The J gene is TRBJ1-3, the V gene TRBV20-1; TRBD1 is a possible D gene (5 bases). The CDR3 extends over 13 amino acids. Germline-derived CDR1 and CDR2 are DFQATT and SNEGSKA (reference sequence). For the CDR3, the DNA is TGCAGTGCTGGAAGACAGCCGGGAAACACCATATGTTTT. This sequence encodes CSAGRQPGNTICF.

About this clonotype itself: Its ends do not fully match the called genes, so a read error is possible. The chain joins TRBV7-3 to TRBJ1-1; 7 positions agree with TRBD1. The CDR3 totals 16 residues. CDR1 SGHTA and CDR2 FQGTGA come from the germline V gene. The CDR3 coding sequence is TGTGCCAGCAGCACGACGGGGGGGACAGTAGAAACTGGAGCTTTCTTT. Translating it yields CASSTTGGTVETGAFF. Using reference TRBV7-3 and TRBJ1-1 for the parts outside the CDR3, the full variable domain is GAGVSQTPSNKVTEKGKYVELRCDPISGHTALYWYRQSLGQGPEFLIYFQGTGAADDSGLPNDRFFAVRPEGSVSTLKIQRTERGDSAVYLCASSTTGGTVETGAFFGQGTRLTVV.

This chain connects TRBV10-3 to TRBJ2-3, with 10 bases matching TRBD2. From germline, CDR1 is ENHRY and CDR2 SYGVKD. The V gene end was trimmed by 9 bases and the J gene end by 4 bases; junction bases not matched to a gene: 7. The CDR3 covers 14 residues. DNA of the CDR3: TGTGCCATTCTAGCGGGAGAACCCCCAGATACGCAGTATTTT. Translating it yields CAILAGEPPDTQYF.

The chain joins TRBV12-3 or TRBV12-4 to TRBJ1-5; D might be TRBD1 (5 bases). This CDR3 region has 14 residues. V lost 6 bases and J lost 3, with 12 bases in between. The CDR3 spells CASSPQGLNQPQHF. In nucleotides, the CDR3 is TGTGCCAGCAGCCCTCAGGGCCTCAATCAGCCCCAGCATTTT.

The rearrangement links TRBV12-5 to TRBJ1-1; D is undetermined. V was trimmed by 1 base and J by 6 bases, leaving 9 bases between them. The CDR3 sequence is 13 residues long. Germline V gene sequence: CDR1 LGHNT, CDR2 FRNRAP. DNA of the CDR3: TGTGCTAGTGGTTTGGGGGTGAGGTCTGAAGCTTTCTTT. Protein product: CASGLGVRSEAFF.

This chain links TRBV6-2 or TRBV6-3 with TRBJ2-1; D ambiguous. Trimming shortened V by 5 bases and J by 0 bases, and 11 bases separated the two germline ends. This CDR3 comprises 15 residues. CDR1 and CDR2 (germline): MNHEY, SVGEGT. The CDR3 sequence is CASSPNGVSYNEQFF. Written as DNA, the CDR3 is TGTGCCAGCAGTCCTAATGGGGTCTCCTACAATGAGCAGTTCTTC.

This rearrangement joins TRBV20-1 to TRBJ1-4, with unresolved D. The V end was cut by 1 base, the J end by 7 bases, with 13 bases between. The CDR3 length is 14 residues. CDR1 and CDR2 (germline): DFQATT, SNEGSKA (reference sequence). DNA for the CDR3: TGCAGTGCTAGAGGGCCGATCCACCTTGAAAAACTGTTTTTT. Translating it yields CSARGPIHLEKLFF.

On this clonotype: It may be a read error: a sequence one base away is much more abundant. This chain uses TRBV19 with TRBJ1-5; D is possibly TRBD1 (6 bases). CDR3 length equals 16 residues. The germline gives CDR1 LNHDA, CDR2 SQIVND (reference sequence). The V end was cut by 5 bases, the J end by 2 bases, with 16 bases between. The CDR3 bases are TGTGCCAGTAGTGTCTCTTGGGGGCTGGGCAATCAGCCCCAGCATTTT. It specifies CASSVSWGLGNQPQHF.

This rearrangement joins TRBV20-1 to TRBJ2-3; the D is unclear. This CDR3 comprises 13 residues. Looked up from germline, CDR1 is DFQATT and CDR2 is SNEGSKA (reference sequence). Trimming pared 6 bases from V and 1 base from J, leaving 11 bases between. CDR3 sequence (DNA): TGCAGTGCGATCCGGAGCGGCACAGATACGCAGTATTTT. This sequence encodes CSAIRSGTDTQYF.

This clonotype was observed at least ten times. The chain recombines TRBV7-2 with TRBJ2-3; 13 bases match TRBD2. The J segment lost 2 bases and the V segment lost 4 bases, leaving 3 bases of the junction unmatched. Germline V gives CDR1 SGHTA, CDR2 FQGNSA. The length of the CDR3 is 16 residues. This chain's CDR3 is CASSSGLAGATDTQYF. The DNA of the CDR3 is TGTGCCAGCAGCTCCGGACTAGCGGGAGCCACAGATACGCAGTATTTT.